Presented here are 16 T cell receptor beta chains from one specimen sequenced in a study of blood T cell repertoires in COVID-19. The data were produced by immunoSEQ multiplex PCR, yet TCRdb's version contains in-frame clones alone and is incomplete. Of 110,000 to 150,000 clones detected, approximately 80% appear once; the ten largest clones hold roughly 1.7%. Sequenced input: PBMCs or T cells enriched from blood (not recorded which). These receptors came from a woman in her late teens or twenties who had been exposed to COVID-19.

This sequence joins TRBV4-3 and TRBJ2-3; tentatively, D is TRBD2 (6 bases). The CDR3 consists of 16 residues. The germline gives CDR1 LGHNA, CDR2 YSLEER. V was trimmed by 4 bases and J by 0 bases, leaving 14 bases between them. The CDR3, as DNA: TGCGCCAGCAGCCGCGGGAAGGGTTTAAGCACAGATACGCAGTATTTT. Its protein is CASSRGKGLSTDTQYF.

The chain joins TRBV6-5 to TRBJ1-6, with D uncertain. Germline CDR1 MNHEY, CDR2 SVGAGI. Trimming shortened V by 3 bases and J by 7 bases, and 7 bases separated the two germline ends. The CDR3 length is 13 residues. The CDR3 DNA reads as TGTGCCAGCAGTTATAACTCGAATTCACCCCTCCACTTT. Translated, it gives CASSYNSNSPLHF.

The sample holds one count of this clone. This chain connects TRBV3-1 (or the pseudogene TRBV3-2) to TRBJ1-2; D unresolved. This CDR3 is built from 13 residues. Germline-derived CDR1 and CDR2 are LGHDT and YNNKEL (reference sequence). V lost 2 bases and J 8 bases, leaving 12 bases between the germline ends. The chain's CDR3 is CASSQLQNRGYTF. The CDR3 nucleotides read TGTGCCAGCAGCCAATTACAGAATCGAGGCTACACCTTC.

The chain uses TRBV7-9 and TRBJ2-7; TRBD1 matches at 8 bases. Germline lookup yields CDR1 SEHNR and CDR2 FQNEAQ (reference sequence). J was trimmed by 2 bases and V by 4 bases; bases with no gene match: 4. The CDR3 runs 14 residues. CDR3 in amino acids: CASSSTGAPYEQYF. CDR3 coding DNA: TGTGCCAGCAGCTCGACAGGGGCTCCCTACGAGCAGTACTTC. Using reference TRBV7-9 and TRBJ2-7 for the parts outside the CDR3, the full variable domain is DTGVSQNPRHKITKRGQNVTFRCDPISEHNRLYWYRQTLGQGPEFLTYFQNEAQLEKSRLLSDRFSAERPKGSFSTLEIQRTEQGDSAMYLCASSSTGAPYEQYFGPGTRLTVT.

This clone was observed a single time. V usage is TRBV4-3 and J usage is TRBJ2-6, with D perhaps matching TRBD2 (5 bases). The V and J ends lost 1 base and 0 bases respectively, with 7 bases between them. This CDR3 contains 16 residues. Per germline, CDR1 LGHNA and CDR2 YSLEER. CDR3 DNA sequence: TGCGCCAGCAGCCAAGGAGGGAACTCTGGGGCCAACGTCCTGACTTTC. This sequence encodes CASSQGGNSGANVLTF.

The rearrangement joins TRBV5-1 to TRBJ1-1, with 7 positions matching TRBD1. The CDR3 contains 15 residues. The V and J ends lost 2 bases and 2 bases, in that order; junction bases with no gene match: 6. CDR1 SGHRS and CDR2 YFSETQ come from the germline V gene. Here the CDR3 DNA reads TGCGCCAGCAGCTTACGGGGACAGCTCAACACTGAAGCTTTCTTT. Protein: CASSLRGQLNTEAFF.

The genes are TRBV7-2 and TRBJ1-1; 8 bases align to TRBD1. The CDR3 spans 14 residues. Trimming cost V 7 bases and J 4 bases; bases outside gene matches: 8. Germline loops: CDR1 SGHTA, CDR2 FQGNSA. The CDR3 region has the DNA TGTGCCAGCACCTTTTCTCAGGGGGCCACTGAAGCTTTCTTT. It yields the protein CASTFSQGATEAFF.

The chain has TRBV19 and TRBJ1-5; 7 bases fit TRBD1. This CDR3 is built from 13 residues. Trimming took 8 bases from V and 7 from J; bases not matched to a gene: 8. The germline V gene encodes CDR1 LNHDA and CDR2 SQIVND (reference sequence). The CDR3 nucleotides are TGTGCCAGTGCTAATAACAGGGGCCAGCCCCAGCATTTT. This translates into CASANNRGQPQHF.

This clone was counted a single time. V and J are TRBV27 and TRBJ2-7, with D tentatively TRBD2 (6 bases). The CDR3 has 14 residues. The germline V gene encodes CDR1 MNHEY and CDR2 SMNVEV (reference sequence). V lost 4 bases and J lost 4, with 14 bases in between. CDR3 in DNA: TGTGCCAGCAGTTCCAAGGCGGGGAGGTACGAGCAGTACTTC. Translating it yields CASSSKAGRYEQYF.

J is TRBJ2-7 and V is TRBV27, with 10 bases fitting TRBD2. The CDR3 has 15 residues. Trimming removed 6 bases from V and 4 bases from J; junction bases left unmatched: 9. Germline V gives CDR1 MNHEY, CDR2 SMNVEV (reference sequence). CDR3 protein: CASSEREGPSYEQYF. The CDR3 DNA reads as TGTGCCAGCAGCGAGCGGGAGGGCCCTTCGTACGAGCAGTACTTC.

The chain uses TRBV7-9 and TRBJ2-2, with 8 bases matching TRBD2. Germline V lookup: CDR1 SEHNR, CDR2 FQNEAQ (reference sequence). The CDR3 consists of 16 residues. J was trimmed by 5 bases and V by 0 bases; bases with no gene match: 5. CDR3 in amino acids: CASSLALASGTGELFF. CDR3 sequence (DNA): TGTGCCAGCAGCTTAGCGCTGGCTAGCGGGACCGGGGAGCTGTTTTTT.

The rearrangement uses TRBV20-1 and TRBJ2-1; 13 nucleotides align to TRBD2. The trim removed 3 bases at V and 6 bases at J, leaving 8 bases unmatched. The CDR3 loop spans 16 amino acids. Germline lookup yields CDR1 DFQATT and CDR2 SNEGSKA (reference sequence). Here the CDR3 DNA reads TGCAGTGCTAGTCCCCCGGGACTAGCGGGGCCCAATGAGCAGTTCTTC. Its translation is CSASPPGLAGPNEQFF.

The V call is TRBV5-1, the J call TRBJ2-7, with a tentative D call TRBD1 (6 bases). The V end was cut by 3 bases, the J end by 2 bases, with 12 bases between. The germline V gene encodes CDR1 SGHRS and CDR2 YFSETQ. The CDR3 totals 14 residues. The CDR3 reads CASSSATGAYEQYF. Here the CDR3 DNA reads TGCGCCAGCAGCTCCGCGACAGGTGCCTACGAGCAGTACTTC.

This chain uses TRBV18 with TRBJ2-7; 9 bases are shared with TRBD2. Germline values: CDR1 KGHSH, CDR2 LQKENI. CDR3 length: 17 residues. V lost 3 bases to trimming and J lost 4 bases; unmatched junction nucleotides: 13. This CDR3 is CASSPPRLAGRAYEQYF. The CDR3 DNA follows: TGTGCCAGCTCACCCCCCCGTCTAGCGGGGAGGGCTTACGAGCAGTACTTC.

The rearrangement joins TRBV6-5 to TRBJ1-5; possibly TRBD1 for D (6 bases). Germline assignment: CDR1 MNHEY and CDR2 SVGAGI. CDR3 size: 15 residues. Trimming removed 5 bases at V and 5 bases at J, with 16 bases between. The CDR3 region is CASSRLGTYDQPQHF. CDR3 nucleotides: TGTGCCAGCAGTCGACTCGGGACATACGATCAGCCCCAGCATTTT.

The J gene is TRBJ2-2, the V gene TRBV7-3; TRBD2 matches at 8 bases. The CDR3 is made up of 15 amino acids. Germline V gene data show CDR1 as SGHTA and CDR2 as FQGTGA. The trim removed 6 bases at V and 1 base at J, leaving 4 bases unmatched. CDR3 nucleotide sequence: TGTGCCAGCAGTTACCGGGAGGGGAACACCGGGGAGCTGTTTTTT. The encoded protein is CASSYREGNTGELFF.